The T cell receptor (beta chain) under discussion was sequenced for a study of blood T cell repertoires in COVID-19. Assay: immunoSEQ multiplex PCR; the TCRdb copy retains only in-frame clones and omits some. Among over 35,000 clones listed, roughly 90% were seen once. Germline V lookup: CDR1 KGHSH, CDR2 LQKENI. This CDR3 is built from 15 residues. Between the trimmed V and J ends, which lost 6 bases and 2 bases, there was a span of 15 bases. The source material was peripheral blood. The chain recombines TRBV18 with TRBJ2-3, with a possible D match to TRBD2 (7 bases). This TCR derives from an older man with active COVID-19. Written as DNA, the CDR3 is TGTGCCAGCTCGCCGCAGGGGAGGGACACAGATACGCAGTATTTT. Its translation: CASSPQGRDTDTQYF. Drawing the rest from reference TRBV18 and TRBJ2-3, the complete variable domain is NAGVMQNPRHLVRRRGQEARLRCSPMKGHSHVYWYRQLPEEGLKFMVYLQKENIIDESGMPKERFSAEFPKEGPSILRIQQVVRGDSAAYFCASSPQGRDTDTQYFGPGTRLTVL.